What follows are 20 T cell receptor beta chains derived from one specimen sequenced in a study of T-cell reconstitution after alpha-beta-depleted transplantation in children. Library preparation (for TCRbeta) was performed with unique molecular identifiers. TCRdb redid the calling of the PCR reads with MiXCR, one entry per CDR3 protein. The sample holds over 200,000 distinct CDR3 sequences, approximately 10% seen once. The sample in question was PBMCs from the stem cell graft donor, obtained from the stem cell graft. Receptors originate from a human donor who donated a stem cell graft to a child with acute lymphoblastic leukemia.

This clonotype was recorded a few times. The chain joins TRBV5-1 to TRBJ2-3, with D possibly called TRBD1 or TRBD2 (5 bases each). Per germline, CDR1 SGHRS and CDR2 YFSETQ. This CDR3 has 16 amino acids. Trimming removed 0 bases at V and 0 bases at J, with 11 bases between. The DNA for the CDR3 is TGCGCCAGCAGCTTGGCGCCGGGGCCTAGCACAGATACGCAGTATTTT. This gives the protein CASSLAPGPSTDTQYF.

This clonotype showed up just a few times. The genes are TRBV7-8 and TRBJ2-6, with D tentatively TRBD1 (5 bases). The CDR3 has 15 amino acids. Trimming took off 5 bases at V and 2 bases at J, with 10 bases between the two ends. Germline CDR1 is SGHVS and CDR2 is FQNEAQ. CDR3 in DNA: TGTGCCAGCAGCGTTGACAGCGCTGGGGCCAACGTCCTGACTTTC. This sequence encodes CASSVDSAGANVLTF.

This clonotype has a count of ten or more. Relative to the germline gene, one junction end is altered; a read error may explain this. V and J are TRBV5-1 and TRBJ1-3, with D uncertain. Germline loops: CDR1 SGHRS, CDR2 YFSETQ. This CDR3 spans 11 amino acids. The CDR3 here is CASSSRPKVHF. Written as DNA, the CDR3 is TGCGCCAGCAGCTCCCGGCCCAAGGTACATTTT. Full variable domain (remainder filled in from reference TRBV5-1 and TRBJ1-3): KAGVTQTPRYLIKTRGQQVTLSCSPISGHRSVSWYQQTPGQGLQFLFEYFSETQRNKGNFPGRFSGRQFSNSRSEMNVSTLELGDSALYLCASSSRPKVHFGEGSWLTVV.

The chain links TRBV5-4 to TRBJ1-1, with D unclear. The CDR3 has 14 residues. The germline CDR1 and CDR2 sequences are SGHNT and YYREEE (reference sequence). V was trimmed by 10 bases and J by 8 bases, leaving 24 bases between them. CDR3 nucleotides: TGTGCCTACAAGCTACAGAGCCCCCTGAGCGAAGCTTTCTTT. As protein: CAYKLQSPLSEAFF.

Note on this clonotype: A much larger clonotype is one base distant, so this may be a read error. This chain connects TRBV27 to TRBJ1-5; 8 nucleotides agree with TRBD1. With V trimmed by 6 bases and J by 2 bases, 3 bases remained unmatched. Germline V lookup: CDR1 MNHEY, CDR2 SMNVEV (reference sequence). The CDR3 is made up of 14 amino acids. CDR3 nucleotides: TGTGCCAGCAGATCGACAGGGGGCAATCAGCCCCAGCATTTT. Protein product: CASRSTGGNQPQHF.

The chain joins TRBV29-1 to TRBJ1-2, with D possibly being TRBD1 (6 bases). The CDR3 covers 15 residues. Germline V gene lookup returns CDR1 SQVTM and CDR2 ANQGSEA. Trimming shortened V by 4 bases and J by 5 bases, and 20 bases separated the two germline ends. CDR3 residues: CSVGLFRGRSYGYTF. The CDR3 bases are TGCAGCGTTGGCCTCTTTCGGGGGCGATCTTATGGCTACACCTTC.

In DNA form, the CDR3 reads TGCAGTGCCCGGGGGTCCGGGACTAGCGGGGGGCCCCCCTTGGAGCAGTTCTTC. It specifies CSARGSGTSGGPPLEQFF. The rearrangement links TRBV20-1 to TRBJ2-1, with 15 bases identical to TRBD2. Germline-derived CDR1 and CDR2 are DFQATT and SNEGSKA (reference sequence). The CDR3 runs 18 residues. V dropped 6 bases and J dropped 10; count of bases not matched to a gene: 19.

This clonotype was seen at least ten times. The rearrangement links TRBV11-1 to TRBJ2-3; 7 positions match TRBD1. The CDR3 sequence is 19 residues long. The J segment lost 2 bases and the V segment lost 2 bases, leaving 16 bases of the junction unmatched. Germline V gene data show CDR1 as SGHAT and CDR2 as FQDESV (reference sequence). In DNA, the CDR3 is TGTGCCAGCAGCTTACCCCCTCCGGACAGGAGAAAAGACACAGATACGCAGTATTTT. Translation gives CASSLPPPDRRKDTDTQYF.

V and J are TRBV4-3 and TRBJ1-1; TRBD1 matches 7 bases. The V gene end was trimmed by 0 bases and the J gene end by 6 bases; junction bases not matched to a gene: 22. CDR1 and CDR2 (germline): LGHNA, YSLEER. The CDR3 is 20 residues long. As DNA, the CDR3 is TGCGCCAGCAGCCAAGATCTAGCCCGGGACAGAAACATTCCTGACGCTGAAGCTTTCTTT. Encoded protein: CASSQDLARDRNIPDAEAFF.

V and J are TRBV12-3 or TRBV12-4 and TRBJ2-7; TRBD1 matches 7 bases. The CDR3 loop spans 13 amino acids. Trimming at V came to 6 bases and at J to 2 bases, leaving 4 bases not matched to a gene. In nucleotides, the CDR3 is TGTGCCAGCAGCCAGGGGACAGCCTACGAGCAGTACTTC. Encoded protein: CASSQGTAYEQYF.

The V gene is TRBV20-1, the J gene TRBJ2-5; D might be TRBD2 (6 bases). The CDR3 loop spans 14 amino acids. CDR1 is DFQATT, CDR2 SNEGSKA, per germline (reference sequence). V was shortened by 3 bases and J by 5 bases, with 16 bases between the two germline ends. In DNA, the CDR3 is TGCAGTGCTAGTTACGGGAGCGTTGGGGAGACCCAGTACTTC. It yields the protein CSASYGSVGETQYF.

This clonotype was detected only a few times. The J gene is TRBJ1-2, the V gene TRBV5-1; TRBD1 agrees at 9 bases. J was trimmed by 2 bases and V by 6 bases; bases with no gene match: 2. Germline V CDR1 and CDR2: SGHRS, YFSETQ. This CDR3 contains 13 residues. CDR3 sequence: CASTGQGNYGYTF. Here the CDR3 DNA reads TGCGCCAGCACAGGACAGGGGAACTATGGCTACACCTTC.

The DNA of the CDR3 is TGTGCCAGCGGTGGGGCGAATGGCTACACCTTC. Encoded protein: CASGGANGYTF. The genes are TRBV12-3 or TRBV12-4 and TRBJ1-2; D might be TRBD1 (5 bases). V shed 8 bases and J shed 6 bases, with 10 bases lying between them. The CDR3 extends over 11 amino acids.

This clonotype has just a few counts. CDR3 in amino acids: CASSWVGAPNTGELFF. The CDR3, as DNA: TGTGCCAGCAGTTGGGTGGGCGCCCCGAACACCGGGGAGCTGTTTTTT. The chain links TRBV12-3 or TRBV12-4 to TRBJ2-2, with no clear D. The CDR3 runs 16 residues. Between the trimmed V and J ends, which lost 4 bases and 0 bases, there was a span of 12 bases.

On this clonotype itself: One junction end does not reproduce the germline sequence, and a read error may be involved. The rearrangement uses TRBV11-2 and TRBJ2-3, with 12 positions matching TRBD2. Germline values: CDR1 SGHAT, CDR2 FQNNGV. The CDR3 is made up of 15 amino acids. In DNA, the CDR3 is TGTGCCGGCAGCCCTAGACTAGCGGGGGTAGATACGCAGTATTTT. This gives the protein CAGSPRLAGVDTQYF.

This chain joins TRBV29-1 and TRBJ2-1, with 7 bases lining up with TRBD1. V was clipped by 6 bases and J by 2 bases; unmatched bases: 10. The CDR3 is made up of 15 amino acids. Looked up from germline, CDR1 is SQVTM and CDR2 is ANQGSEA. The DNA of the CDR3 is TGCAGCGTCCAAGTATCCGGGACAGCCTACAATGAGCAGTTCTTC. Protein: CSVQVSGTAYNEQFF.

V usage is TRBV12-3 or TRBV12-4 and J usage is TRBJ1-1, with D hard to call. Trimming pared 3 bases from V and 0 bases from J, leaving 8 bases between. The CDR3 sequence is 14 residues long. The CDR3 sequence: CASSFTTVNTEAFF. Written as DNA, the CDR3 is TGTGCCAGCAGTTTCACTACAGTGAACACTGAAGCTTTCTTT.

This clonotype came up many times. The chain links TRBV19 to TRBJ2-1; D unresolved. Trimming removed 8 bases from V and 6 bases from J, with 17 bases in between. Per germline, CDR1 LNHDA and CDR2 SQIVND (reference sequence). The CDR3 spans 14 residues. The CDR3 is CASSSTVVGNEQFF. For the CDR3, the DNA is TGTGCCAGTTCATCGACGGTGGTTGGCAATGAGCAGTTCTTC. The whole variable domain, filled in from reference TRBV19 and TRBJ2-1, reads DGGITQSPKYLFRKEGQNVTLSCEQNLNHDAMYWYRQDPGQGLRLIYYSQIVNDFQKGDIAEGYSVSREKKESFPLTVTSAQKNPTAFYLCASSSTVVGNEQFFGPGTRLTVL.

The CDR3 region is CSAPIGDTQYF. The CDR3 DNA reads as TGCAGTGCTCCCATCGGGGATACGCAGTATTTT. The chain recombines TRBV20-1 with TRBJ2-3; no reliable D call. The V gene lost 5 bases and the J gene lost 6 bases, with 9 bases spanning the gap. This CDR3 is 11 amino acids long. Per germline, CDR1 DFQATT and CDR2 SNEGSKA (reference sequence).

This sequence joins TRBV7-9 and TRBJ2-7, with 11 bases identical to TRBD1. The V gene's germline CDR1 is SEHNR and CDR2 FQNEAQ (reference sequence). The CDR3 runs to 15 residues. V gave up 5 bases and J gave up 3 bases; unmatched junction bases: 6. CDR3 bases: TGTGCCAGCAGCCACGGACAGGGGGCGATCTACGAGCAGTACTTC. It encodes CASSHGQGAIYEQYF.